Listed here are 7 T cell receptor beta chains from one sample, sequenced in a study of blood T cell repertoires in COVID-19. TCRdb's copy holds only in-frame clones and misses some; the assay was immunoSEQ multiplex PCR. Among 30,000 to 40,000 clones listed, about 82% were seen once. Sequencing was performed on peripheral blood. The source is a man in his 60s in a cohort sampled during active COVID-19.

The chain is built from TRBV19 and TRBJ1-1; D is possibly TRBD1 (5 bases). CDR1 is LNHDA, CDR2 SQIVND, per germline (reference sequence). The CDR3 totals 13 residues. V lost 7 bases and J 1 base, leaving 10 bases between the germline ends. CDR3 residues: CASKRQGNTEAFF. The CDR3 coding sequence is TGTGCCAGTAAGAGGCAGGGGAACACTGAAGCTTTCTTT. The entire variable domain, with the rest obtained from reference TRBV19 and TRBJ1-1, is as follows: DGGITQSPKYLFRKEGQNVTLSCEQNLNHDAMYWYRQDPGQGLRLIYYSQIVNDFQKGDIAEGYSVSREKKESFPLTVTSAQKNPTAFYLCASKRQGNTEAFFGQGTRLTVV.

This rearrangement joins TRBV18 to TRBJ2-1, with D perhaps matching TRBD2 (6 bases). This CDR3 contains 16 residues. Germline V gene data show CDR1 as KGHSH and CDR2 as LQKENI. The ends were cut back, 5 bases at V and 5 bases at J, with 19 bases in the middle. CDR3 in amino acids: CASSGGVVALNNEQFF. For the CDR3, the DNA is TGTGCCAGCTCAGGCGGGGTAGTAGCTTTAAACAATGAGCAGTTCTTC.

The chain combines TRBV11-2 with TRBJ2-5; 7 bases fit TRBD1. The germline gives CDR1 SGHAT, CDR2 FQNNGV. This CDR3 is built from 15 residues. Trimming took 5 bases from V and 5 from J; bases not matched to a gene: 11. CDR3 region: CASSARQGSGETQYF. CDR3 in DNA: TGTGCCAGCAGCGCAAGACAGGGTTCCGGGGAGACCCAGTACTTC.

The rearrangement joins TRBV5-1 to TRBJ1-3; perhaps TRBD1 as D (6 bases). V lost 0 bases and J 0 bases, leaving 13 bases between the germline ends. This CDR3 is built from 17 residues. Germline V gene data show CDR1 as SGHRS and CDR2 as YFSETQ. The CDR3 DNA sequence: TGCGCCAGCAGCTTGGAAGCCCCAGGGGTCTCTGGAAACACCATATATTTT. It specifies CASSLEAPGVSGNTIYF. The full variable domain, in which reference TRBV5-1 and TRBJ1-3 provide the parts outside the CDR3, is KAGVTQTPRYLIKTRGQQVTLSCSPISGHRSVSWYQQTPGQGLQFLFEYFSETQRNKGNFPGRFSGRQFSNSRSEMNVSTLELGDSALYLCASSLEAPGVSGNTIYFGEGSWLTVV.

The gene calls are TRBV7-9 and TRBJ2-1; 10 nucleotides line up with TRBD1. In germline, CDR1 is SEHNR, CDR2 FQNEAQ (reference sequence). V lost 0 bases, J lost 4 bases, and 6 bases stayed unmatched. The CDR3 runs 17 residues. CDR3 nucleotides: TGTGCCAGCAGCTTAGCGCCAAGGACAGGGGGTTACAATGAGCAGTTCTTC. Residues: CASSLAPRTGGYNEQFF. The variable domain in full, completed from reference TRBV7-9 and TRBJ2-1, reads DTGVSQNPRHKITKRGQNVTFRCDPISEHNRLYWYRQTLGQGPEFLTYFQNEAQLEKSRLLSDRFSAERPKGSFSTLEIQRTEQGDSAMYLCASSLAPRTGGYNEQFFGPGTRLTVL.

V usage is TRBV7-2 and J usage is TRBJ1-6, with no clear D. The CDR3 is 15 amino acids. Germline assignment: CDR1 SGHTA and CDR2 FQGNSA. V lost 5 bases and J lost 8, with 16 bases in between. CDR3 loop: CASSPAGVPYSPLHF. The CDR3 DNA follows: TGTGCCAGCAGCCCCGCCGGGGTACCATATTCACCCCTCCACTTT.

This clone has a handful of counts. The V and J genes are TRBV20-1 and TRBJ2-7; TRBD2 matches at 7 bases. This CDR3 is built from 16 residues. Per germline, CDR1 DFQATT and CDR2 SNEGSKA (reference sequence). The J segment lost 0 bases and the V segment lost 3 bases, leaving 11 bases of the junction unmatched. CDR3 coding DNA: TGCAGTGCTAGTCCTCGACTAGCTGTCAACTCCTACGAGCAGTACTTC. It codes for CSASPRLAVNSYEQYF.